The 2 T cell receptor beta chains given below trace back to one sample, sequenced in a study of blood T cell repertoires in COVID-19. Sequencing was performed with immunoSEQ multiplex PCR; in TCRdb, only in-frame clones are kept and a portion is missing. This sample yields hundreds of thousands of clones, of which more than 75% are seen a single time; around 10% belongs to the top ten. Sequencing was performed on PBMCs or T cells enriched from blood (not recorded which). The origin of the receptors is a woman aged 50 to 60 who had recovered from COVID-19.

V gene TRBV4-2 combines with J gene TRBJ1-1; D ambiguous. Germline loops: CDR1 LGHNA, CDR2 YNFKEQ. Trimming stripped 0 bases from V and 7 bases from J, with 3 bases between. The CDR3 is 11 amino acids. The DNA for the CDR3 is TGTGCCAGCAGCCAAGACGGTGAAGCTTTCTTT. Its translation: CASSQDGEAFF.

V and J are TRBV18 and TRBJ2-7, with D possibly being TRBD1 (6 bases). Trimming stripped 4 bases from V and 1 base from J, with 11 bases between. Germline lookup yields CDR1 KGHSH and CDR2 LQKENI. This CDR3 is 14 amino acids long. Here the CDR3 reads CASSLSGVSYEQYF. The CDR3 nucleotides are TGTGCCAGCTCACTTTCAGGGGTTTCCTACGAGCAGTACTTC.